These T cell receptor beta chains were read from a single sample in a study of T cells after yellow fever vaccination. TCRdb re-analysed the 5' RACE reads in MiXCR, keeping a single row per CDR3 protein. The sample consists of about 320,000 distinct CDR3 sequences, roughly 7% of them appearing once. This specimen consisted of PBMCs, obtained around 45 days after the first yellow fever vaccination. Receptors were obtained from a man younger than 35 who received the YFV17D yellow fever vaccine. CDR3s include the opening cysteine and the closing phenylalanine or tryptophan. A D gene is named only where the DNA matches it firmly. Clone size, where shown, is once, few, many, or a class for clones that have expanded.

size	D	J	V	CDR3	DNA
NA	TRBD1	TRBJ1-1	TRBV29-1	CSGQGRSTTEAFF	TGCAGCGGACAGGGGAGATCGACCACTGAAGCTTTCTTT
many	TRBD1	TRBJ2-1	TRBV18	CASSRRQGVAYNEQFF	TGTGCCAGCTCACGAAGACAGGGTGTAGCCTACAATGAGCAGTTCTTC
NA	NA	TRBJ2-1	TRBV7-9	CASSRTGGGTDEQFF	TGTGCCAGCAGCCGAACAGGGGGGGGGACCGATGAGCAGTTCTTC
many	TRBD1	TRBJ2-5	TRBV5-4	CASRKQGETQYF	TGTGCCAGCAGAAAACAGGGGGAGACCCAGTACTTC
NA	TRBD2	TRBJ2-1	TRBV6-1	CASNPSGGAFNEQFF	TGTGCCAGCAACCCTAGCGGGGGGGCTTTCAATGAGCAGTTCTTC
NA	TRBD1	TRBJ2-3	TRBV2	CASRTPGQGTDTQYF	TGTGCCAGCAGGACGCCGGGACAGGGCACAGATACGCAGTATTTT
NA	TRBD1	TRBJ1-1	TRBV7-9	CASSPAGTVNTEAFF	TGTGCCAGCAGCCCCGCCGGGACAGTGAACACTGAAGCTTTCTTT
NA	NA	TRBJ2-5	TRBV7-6	CASSLLGKQGGETQYF	TGTGCCAGCAGCTTACTGGGGAAGCAGGGCGGTGAGACCCAGTACTTC
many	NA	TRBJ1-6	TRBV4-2	CASTHPTGSSYNSPLHF	TGTGCCAGCACCCATCCCACAGGGAGCTCCTATAATTCACCCCTCCACTTT
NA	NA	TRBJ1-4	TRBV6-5	CASSYTGRVEKLFF	TGTGCCAGCAGTTACACGGGGCGGGTTGAAAAACTGTTTTTT
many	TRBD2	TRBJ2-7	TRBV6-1	CASTPIAGGLGEQYF	TGTGCCAGCACCCCCATAGCGGGGGGTTTGGGGGAGCAGTACTTC
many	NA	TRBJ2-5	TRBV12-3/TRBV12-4	CASLQGGRETQYF	TGTGCCAGCCTTCAGGGGGGTCGAGAGACCCAGTACTTC
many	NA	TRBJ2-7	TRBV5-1	CASSLDSLLKQYF	TGCGCCAGCAGCTTGGACAGCCTCCTCAAGCAGTACTTC
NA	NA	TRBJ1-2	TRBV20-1	CSATGLGGYTF	TGCAGTGCTACAGGGTTGGGGGGCTACACCTTC
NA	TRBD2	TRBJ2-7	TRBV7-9	CASSSSGGTFYEQYF	TGTGCCAGCAGCAGTAGCGGGGGGACCTTCTACGAGCAGTACTTC
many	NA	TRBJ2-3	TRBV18	CASSPRQGLNTQYF	TGTGCCAGCTCACCCCGGCAGGGGTTGAATACGCAGTATTTT
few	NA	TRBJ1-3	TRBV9	CASSVTTPGNTIYF	TGTGCCAGCAGCGTTACTACCCCAGGAAACACCATATATTTT
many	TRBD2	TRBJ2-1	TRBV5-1	CASSPGPGGPGDEQFF	TGCGCCAGCAGCCCGGGCCCGGGGGGGCCAGGCGATGAGCAGTTCTTC
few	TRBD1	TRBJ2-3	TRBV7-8	CASSLIDRGPQYF	TGTGCCAGCAGCTTAATTGACAGGGGCCCGCAGTATTTT
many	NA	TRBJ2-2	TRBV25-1	CASRGDTGELFF	TGTGCCAGCAGGGGGGACACCGGGGAGCTGTTTTTT
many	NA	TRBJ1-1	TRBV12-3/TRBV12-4	CASSFGGAEAFF	TGTGCCAGCAGTTTTGGGGGGGCTGAAGCTTTCTTT
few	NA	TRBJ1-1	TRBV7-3	CASSRTGISTEAFF	TGTGCCAGCAGCCGAACAGGGATTAGCACTGAAGCTTTCTTT
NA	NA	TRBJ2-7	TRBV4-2	CASSPIQRETYEQYF	TGTGCCAGCAGCCCAATTCAGAGGGAAACCTACGAGCAGTACTTC
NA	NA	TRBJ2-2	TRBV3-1	CASSQVITTGELFF	TGTGCCAGCAGCCAAGTAATCACCACCGGGGAGCTGTTTTTT
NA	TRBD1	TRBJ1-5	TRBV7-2	CASSAISRGPNQPQHF	TGTGCCAGCAGCGCAATAAGCAGGGGGCCCAATCAGCCCCAGCATTTT
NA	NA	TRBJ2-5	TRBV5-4	CASSSTNQETQYF	TGTGCCAGCAGCTCCACCAACCAAGAGACCCAGTACTTC
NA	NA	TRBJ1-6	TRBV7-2	CASSLVVNSPLHF	TGTGCCAGCAGCTTAGTCGTGAATTCACCCCTCCACTTT
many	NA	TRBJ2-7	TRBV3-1	CASSQWGRTYEQYF	TGTGCCAGCAGCCAATGGGGTAGGACCTACGAGCAGTACTTC
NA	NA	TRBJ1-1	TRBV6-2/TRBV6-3	CASKPTGLYTEAFF	TGTGCCAGCAAACCGACAGGTTTATACACTGAAGCTTTCTTT
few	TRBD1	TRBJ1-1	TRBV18	CASSPDRGHEAFF	TGTGCCAGCTCACCTGACAGGGGACATGAAGCTTTCTTT
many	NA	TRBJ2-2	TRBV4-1	CASSRAVNTGELFF	TGCGCCAGCAGCCGGGCGGTGAACACCGGGGAGCTGTTTTTT
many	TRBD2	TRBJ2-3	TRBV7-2	CASSRGPSGTGDTQYF	TGTGCCAGCAGCCGAGGGCCTAGCGGGACGGGAGATACGCAGTATTTT
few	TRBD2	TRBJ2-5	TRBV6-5	CASSSSTTSGRQETQYF	TGTGCCAGCAGCTCCTCTACGACTAGCGGGCGCCAAGAGACCCAGTACTTC
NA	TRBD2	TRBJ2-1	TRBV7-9	CASSLGASGDEQFF	TGTGCCAGCAGCTTAGGTGCTAGCGGCGATGAGCAGTTCTTC
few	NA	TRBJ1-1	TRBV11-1	CASSAQGYEAFF	TGTGCCAGCAGCGCACAGGGATATGAAGCTTTCTTT